This T cell receptor (beta chain) was found in a study of CD8 T cells in ankylosing spondylitis. Study-wide findings and caveats: As reported, disease-linked clones showed significant enrichment in matched ankylosing spondylitis synovial fluid. There were earlier reports of some motif variants in reactive arthritis synovial fluid and blood. Ankylosing spondylitis blood seemed to carry a telltale TCR beta motif made of roughly eight highly homologous variants. Disease-linked clones, CD8+, were relatively rare in peripheral blood.

As concerns this clonotype: The antigen is not known.

TCRdb reprocessed the 5' RACE reads via MiXCR and lists one record per CDR3 protein. Of around 130,000 distinct CDR3 sequences listed, over 15% are singletons. Trimming took 4 bases from V and 3 from J, leaving 16 bases between them. The CDR3 totals 16 residues. CDR1 and CDR2 from the germline V gene are LGHDT and YNNKEL (reference sequence). This sequence joins TRBV3-1 and TRBJ2-4; the D gene could be TRBD1 or TRBD2 (5 bases each). The TCR comes from a male donor with ankylosing spondylitis. The sequenced sample was blood, either unsorted or a sorted T cell fraction (not recorded which). CDR3 sequence: CASSPPRGRGKNIQYF. CDR3 DNA: TGTGCCAGCAGCCCGCCTCGGGGAAGGGGCAAAAACATTCAGTACTTC. Looking up the rest from reference TRBV3-1 and TRBJ2-4 gives the full variable domain: DTAVSQTPKYLVTQMGNDKSIKCEQNLGHDTMYWYKQDSKKFLKIMFSYNNKELIINETVPNRFSPKSPDKAHLNLHINSLELGDSAVYFCASSPPRGRGKNIQYFGAGTRLSVL.